One and the same sample provided the 32 T cell receptor beta chains below, sequenced in a study of blood T cell repertoires in COVID-19. Assay used: immunoSEQ multiplex PCR; TCRdb lists only in-frame clones, some missing. This sample has 160,000 or so clones, with 81% found just once. Input material: peripheral blood. The receptors shown here come from a human donor in a cohort sampled during active COVID-19.

The chain carries TRBV2 and TRBJ2-7; 10 nucleotides agree with TRBD1. V lost 7 bases, J lost 5 bases, and 14 bases stayed unmatched. CDR3 length equals 16 residues. The V gene's germline CDR1 is SNHLY and CDR2 FYNNEI. CDR3: CASTNPPTGGWNEQYF. CDR3 in DNA: TGTGCCAGCACCAACCCCCCGACAGGGGGCTGGAACGAGCAGTACTTC. The whole variable domain, remainder taken from reference TRBV2 and TRBJ2-7, is EPEVTQTPSHQVTQMGQEVILRCVPISNHLYFYWYRQILGQKVEFLVSFYNNEISEKSEIFDDQFSVERPDGSNFTLKIRSTKLEDSAMYFCASTNPPTGGWNEQYFGPGTRLTVT.

This chain uses TRBV30 with TRBJ2-1; D perhaps matches TRBD2 (6 bases). The CDR3 is 13 amino acids. V gave up 4 bases and J gave up 4 bases, with 11 bases separating them. Per germline, CDR1 GTSNPN and CDR2 SVGIG (reference sequence). CDR3 amino acids: CAWTTGEYNEQFF. The CDR3 DNA sequence: TGTGCCTGGACGACGGGGGAGTACAATGAGCAGTTCTTC.

The rearrangement uses TRBV7-2 and TRBJ2-5, with TRBD2 matching 11 bases. The CDR3 loop spans 14 amino acids. Germline V gene lookup returns CDR1 SGHTA and CDR2 FQGNSA. The junction had 3 bases not matched to a gene; V was cut back by 1 base and J by 8 bases. CDR3 region: CASSLETSGKTQYF. CDR3 bases: TGTGCCAGCAGCTTAGAGACTAGCGGGAAAACCCAGTACTTC.

The gene calls are TRBV9 and TRBJ2-5, with TRBD1 matching over 7 bases. J gave up 4 bases and V 2 bases, and 14 bases lay outside the gene matches. Germline CDR1 reads SGDLS; CDR2 reads YYNGEE. The CDR3 length is 17 residues. The CDR3 spells CASSVRPETGPRETQYF. CDR3 bases: TGTGCCAGCAGCGTCCGCCCCGAGACAGGGCCTCGAGAGACCCAGTACTTC.

This chain connects TRBV30 to TRBJ2-1; possible D gene TRBD1, 6 bases. Germline assignment: CDR1 GTSNPN and CDR2 SVGIG (reference sequence). V lost 2 bases, J lost 1 base, and 12 bases lay in between. The length of the CDR3 is 15 residues. The CDR3 spells CAWSTGQRSYNEQFF. In nucleotides, the CDR3 is TGTGCCTGGAGTACCGGACAGCGATCCTACAATGAGCAGTTCTTC.

In its sample, this clone was seen once. The genes are TRBV11-2 and TRBJ2-3; TRBD2 agrees at 8 bases. CDR3 length: 14 amino acids. Trimming at V came to 5 bases and at J to 3 bases, leaving 4 bases not matched to a gene. The V gene's germline CDR1 is SGHAT and CDR2 FQNNGV. The CDR3 DNA reads TGTGCCAGCAGCAGAAGCGGGAGAACAGATACGCAGTATTTT. Translated, it gives CASSRSGRTDTQYF.

The genes are TRBV27 and TRBJ2-3; TRBD1 is a possible D gene (6 bases). V lost 5 bases, J lost 3 bases, and 15 bases lay in between. CDR1 MNHEY and CDR2 SMNVEV come from the germline V gene (reference sequence). This CDR3 region has 15 residues. CDR3 region: CASSVSGTRTDTQYF. The CDR3 DNA sequence: TGTGCCAGCAGTGTGTCCGGGACACGGACAGATACGCAGTATTTT.

The J gene is TRBJ1-2, the V gene TRBV2; D might be TRBD1 (6 bases). The V end lost 2 bases, the J end lost 8 bases, and 12 bases lay between the germline ends. The CDR3 length is 13 residues. CDR1 SNHLY and CDR2 FYNNEI come from the germline V gene. CDR3 protein: CASSEYRAGGYTF. The DNA for the CDR3 is TGTGCCAGCAGTGAATACAGGGCTGGCGGCTACACCTTC.

This chain links TRBV19 with TRBJ2-7, with 10 nucleotides matching TRBD1. The CDR3 covers 15 residues. Germline V gene lookup returns CDR1 LNHDA and CDR2 SQIVND (reference sequence). With 5 bases clipped from V and 5 bases from J, the junction kept 9 bases outside the gene matches. Here the CDR3 DNA reads TGTGCCAGTAGTCTGCCGGGACAGGGGAACCACGAGCAGTACTTC. Residues: CASSLPGQGNHEQYF.

The chain employs TRBV27 and TRBJ1-1; 8 nucleotides match TRBD1. With V trimmed by 7 bases and J by 0 bases, 13 bases remained unmatched. This CDR3 contains 17 residues. Germline V gene lookup returns CDR1 MNHEY and CDR2 SMNVEV (reference sequence). The CDR3 is CASTPSTGEVVNTEAFF. Here the CDR3 DNA reads TGTGCCAGCACCCCCTCGACAGGGGAGGTTGTGAACACTGAAGCTTTCTTT.

The rearrangement links TRBV15 to TRBJ1-6; 8 bases line up with TRBD1. This CDR3 comprises 14 residues. Trimming cost V 5 bases and J 7 bases; bases outside gene matches: 4. Germline V gives CDR1 LNHNV, CDR2 YYDKDF (reference sequence). The CDR3 region is CATSGQGMNSPLHF. The CDR3 nucleotides are TGTGCCACCAGCGGACAGGGTATGAATTCACCCCTCCACTTT.

The chain has TRBV6-6 and TRBJ2-4; perhaps TRBD2 as D (5 bases). The V gene's germline CDR1 is MNHNY and CDR2 SVGAGI (reference sequence). The CDR3 runs 12 residues. Between the trimmed V and J ends, which lost 6 bases and 8 bases, there was a span of 11 bases. DNA of the CDR3: TGTGCCAGCAGACTAGACATCTACATTCAGTACTTC. Its translation is CASRLDIYIQYF.

J is TRBJ1-2 and V is TRBV11-2; 11 nucleotides agree with TRBD1. The length of the CDR3 is 16 residues. With V trimmed by 5 bases and J by 5 bases, 10 bases remained unmatched. Germline CDR1 reads SGHAT; CDR2 reads FQNNGV. In DNA, the CDR3 is TGTGCCAGCAGCCCAGGACAGGGGGCGGAGGAGTATGGCTACACCTTC. It specifies CASSPGQGAEEYGYTF.

The chain links TRBV4-3 to TRBJ2-2, with 11 positions matching TRBD2. Looked up from germline, CDR1 is LGHNA and CDR2 is YSLEER. V gave up 3 bases and J gave up 4 bases; unmatched junction bases: 7. The CDR3 loop spans 17 amino acids. Here the CDR3 DNA reads TGCGCCAGCAGCCATTGGGCTAGCGGGGGGCTCACCGGGGAGCTGTTTTTT. This sequence encodes CASSHWASGGLTGELFF.

A note on this clone: A junction boundary mismatches the germline segment, possibly from a read error. The chain couples TRBV11-2 to TRBJ2-1, with unresolved D. CDR1 SGHAT and CDR2 FQNNGV come from the germline V gene. The CDR3 sequence is 14 residues long. In DNA form, the CDR3 reads TGTGCCAACAGCTTAGAGAGTAGCCGGAATGAGCAGTTCTTC. Its protein product is CANSLESSRNEQFF.

The V call is TRBV27, the J call TRBJ2-1, with D possibly being TRBD1 (5 bases). V lost 0 bases and J lost 3, with 12 bases in between. The CDR3 length is 16 residues. Germline-derived CDR1 and CDR2 are MNHEY and SMNVEV (reference sequence). The CDR3 DNA reads as TGTGCCAGCAGTTTATCGATATGGGGCATCTACAATGAGCAGTTCTTC. It translates to CASSLSIWGIYNEQFF.

The rearrangement links TRBV13 to TRBJ2-1, with no clear D. V was shortened by 4 bases and J by 9 bases, with 13 bases between the two germline ends. In germline, CDR1 is PRHDT, CDR2 FYEKMQ (reference sequence). CDR3 length: 13 amino acids. CDR3 amino acids: CASSSYRFTEQFF. In DNA, the CDR3 is TGTGCCAGCAGCTCTTATCGGTTTACTGAGCAGTTCTTC.

The chain recombines TRBV7-8 with TRBJ2-3; D remains ambiguous. Trimming took 3 bases from V and 6 from J, leaving 10 bases between them. The germline V gene has CDR1 SGHVS and CDR2 FQNEAQ. The CDR3 sequence is 13 residues long. The CDR3 coding sequence is TGTGCCAGCAGCTTTGAGAGGAAGGATACGCAGTATTTT. It specifies CASSFERKDTQYF.

V and J are TRBV30 and TRBJ1-2; possibly TRBD1 for D (5 bases). The germline gives CDR1 GTSNPN, CDR2 SVGIG (reference sequence). This CDR3 comprises 14 residues. V shed 0 bases and J shed 3 bases, with 11 bases lying between them. The CDR3 sequence: CAWSVQVLYYGYTF. CDR3 coding DNA: TGTGCCTGGAGTGTACAGGTTCTCTACTATGGCTACACCTTC.

The chain recombines TRBV5-1 with TRBJ1-1; 9 bases fit TRBD1. The CDR3 runs to 15 residues. The germline V gene encodes CDR1 SGHRS and CDR2 YFSETQ. V shed 3 bases and J 4 bases; nucleotides not matched to a gene: 7. The CDR3 bases are TGCGCCAGCAGCTCACAGGGGGCGACCCGCACTGAAGCTTTCTTT. This codes for CASSSQGATRTEAFF.

This chain uses TRBV19 with TRBJ1-1; D gene ambiguous. This CDR3 has 11 residues. Per germline, CDR1 LNHDA and CDR2 SQIVND (reference sequence). With 4 bases removed from V and 11 bases from J, the gap between germline ends came to 11 bases. CDR3 sequence reads: CASSTRWNAFF. In nucleotides, the CDR3 is TGTGCCAGTAGTACCAGGTGGAATGCTTTCTTT.

This chain links TRBV18 with TRBJ2-7, with 10 bases matching TRBD1. V shed 5 bases, J shed 3 bases, and the junction held 4 bases outside the gene matches. CDR3 size: 14 residues. Germline CDR1 and CDR2: KGHSH and LQKENI. The CDR3 protein is CASSTDRGNYEQYF. The CDR3, as DNA: TGTGCCAGCTCAACGGACAGGGGGAACTACGAGCAGTACTTC. The full variable domain, in which reference TRBV18 and TRBJ2-7 provide the parts outside the CDR3, is NAGVMQNPRHLVRRRGQEARLRCSPMKGHSHVYWYRQLPEEGLKFMVYLQKENIIDESGMPKERFSAEFPKEGPSILRIQQVVRGDSAAYFCASSTDRGNYEQYFGPGTRLTVT.

The V call is TRBV6-2 or TRBV6-3, the J call TRBJ2-1; 7 nucleotides align to TRBD1. The CDR3 has 15 amino acids. Germline assignment: CDR1 MNHEY and CDR2 SVGEGT. The V gene end was trimmed by 2 bases and the J gene end by 8 bases; junction bases not matched to a gene: 9. CDR3 protein: CASSYTGRGIHEQFF. The CDR3 region has the DNA TGTGCCAGCAGTTACACCGGCAGGGGGATTCATGAGCAGTTCTTC.

The V and J genes are TRBV28 and TRBJ1-6; 11 bases match TRBD1. Germline V CDR1 and CDR2: MDHEN, SYDVKM. Losses at the gene ends were 5 bases for V and 3 bases for J; bases not matched to a gene: 9. This CDR3 spans 18 amino acids. The CDR3 is CASSGVTGTGGYNSPLHF. DNA of the CDR3: TGTGCCAGCAGTGGAGTAACCGGGACAGGGGGCTATAATTCACCCCTCCACTTT.

The chain employs TRBV12-3 or TRBV12-4 and TRBJ2-5; D is ambiguous. V was cut by 5 bases and J by 6 bases, with 10 bases left in between. The CDR3 loop spans 12 amino acids. CDR3 region: CASSLLAKTQYF. The CDR3 nucleotides are TGTGCCAGCAGTCTACTCGCCAAGACCCAGTACTTC.

V and J are TRBV9 and TRBJ2-5; 9 bases are a match to TRBD2. V shed 4 bases and J 5 bases; nucleotides not matched to a gene: 18. The CDR3 length is 18 residues. The V gene's germline CDR1 is SGDLS and CDR2 YYNGEE. The CDR3 coding sequence is TGTGCCAGCAGCTCAGGCGGGCTAGCGGGGACTCCGGGGGAGACCCAGTACTTC. Translated, it gives CASSSGGLAGTPGETQYF.

The chain recombines TRBV5-5 with TRBJ2-3, with 10 nucleotides matching TRBD1. Losses at the gene ends were 0 bases for V and 5 bases for J; bases not matched to a gene: 6. Germline CDR1 reads SGHKS; CDR2 reads YYEKEE (reference sequence). There are 16 residues in the CDR3. CDR3 sequence reads: CASSLGATGGEDTQYF. DNA of the CDR3: TGTGCCAGCAGCTTGGGTGCGACAGGGGGCGAAGATACGCAGTATTTT.

V is TRBV5-6 and J is TRBJ2-1, with D possibly TRBD2 on 6 matching bases. V was clipped by 4 bases and J by 7 bases, with 21 bases between them. The CDR3 covers 16 residues. Germline-derived CDR1 and CDR2 are SGHDT and YYEEEE. Here the CDR3 DNA reads TGTGCCAGCAGCCGGAGGTTGGGGGAGGTCGTGAATGAGCAGTTCTTC. Its translation is CASSRRLGEVVNEQFF.

There are a few counts of this clone. The chain is built from TRBV5-1 and TRBJ2-7; 8 positions agree with TRBD2. Germline values: CDR1 SGHRS, CDR2 YFSETQ. The CDR3 has 16 amino acids. The V segment lost 3 bases and the J segment 3 bases; nucleotides outside the gene matches: 11. Here the CDR3 DNA reads TGCGCCAGCAGCTGGACGCCAGCGGGGGAAGGCTACGAGCAGTACTTC. The encoded protein is CASSWTPAGEGYEQYF.

Only a few counts were recorded for this clone. The chain links TRBV7-2 to TRBJ1-2; 8 bases are shared with TRBD1. Looked up from germline, CDR1 is SGHTA and CDR2 is FQGNSA. The CDR3 is made up of 15 amino acids. The V segment lost 2 bases and the J segment 4 bases; nucleotides outside the gene matches: 6. CDR3 residues: CASSLRRGRTYGYTF. The CDR3 DNA sequence: TGTGCCAGCAGCTTACGCAGGGGGCGAACCTATGGCTACACCTTC.

This clone was recorded only once. The chain links TRBV27 to TRBJ2-3; D unclear. The V end was cut by 5 bases, the J end by 0 bases, with 9 bases between. This CDR3 comprises 14 residues. Germline assignment: CDR1 MNHEY and CDR2 SMNVEV (reference sequence). The CDR3 nucleotides are TGTGCCAGCAGTACGACCAGGAGCACAGATACGCAGTATTTT. Its translation is CASSTTRSTDTQYF.

The chain employs TRBV12-3 or TRBV12-4 and TRBJ1-1, with D possibly being TRBD1 (6 bases). The CDR3 runs to 13 residues. With 6 bases removed from V and 9 bases from J, the gap between germline ends came to 17 bases. CDR3 coding DNA: TGTGCCAGCAGAACCAGGGGAATAGGCAAAGCTTTCTTT. Translated, it gives CASRTRGIGKAFF.